One T cell receptor beta chain is described in this entry. What it binds is unknown. Germline CDR1 is LGHNA and CDR2 is YNFKEQ. The CDR3 length is 16 residues. V gave up 0 bases and J gave up 9 bases, with 18 bases separating them. TCRdb re-analysed the RT-PCR reads in MiXCR, keeping a single row per CDR3 protein. The repertoire holds roughly 500,000 distinct CDR3 sequences, with 25% as singletons. The data were taken from a study of response to subunit inactivated influenza vaccine. Findings and caveats of the study: Authors suggested each seasonal flu vaccination may recruit only limited numbers of new T cells.

The rearrangement links TRBV4-2 to TRBJ2-1; possibly TRBD1 for D (6 bases). The sample here was CD4+ T cells sorted from PBMCs, taken around 5 days after vaccination. This TCR came from a man aged 45 to 65 who received an inactivated influenza vaccine. The CDR3 region has the DNA TGTGCCAGCAGCCAAGATGCCTCCAGACAGGACACTGAGCAGTTCTTC. Protein sequence: CASSQDASRQDTEQFF.